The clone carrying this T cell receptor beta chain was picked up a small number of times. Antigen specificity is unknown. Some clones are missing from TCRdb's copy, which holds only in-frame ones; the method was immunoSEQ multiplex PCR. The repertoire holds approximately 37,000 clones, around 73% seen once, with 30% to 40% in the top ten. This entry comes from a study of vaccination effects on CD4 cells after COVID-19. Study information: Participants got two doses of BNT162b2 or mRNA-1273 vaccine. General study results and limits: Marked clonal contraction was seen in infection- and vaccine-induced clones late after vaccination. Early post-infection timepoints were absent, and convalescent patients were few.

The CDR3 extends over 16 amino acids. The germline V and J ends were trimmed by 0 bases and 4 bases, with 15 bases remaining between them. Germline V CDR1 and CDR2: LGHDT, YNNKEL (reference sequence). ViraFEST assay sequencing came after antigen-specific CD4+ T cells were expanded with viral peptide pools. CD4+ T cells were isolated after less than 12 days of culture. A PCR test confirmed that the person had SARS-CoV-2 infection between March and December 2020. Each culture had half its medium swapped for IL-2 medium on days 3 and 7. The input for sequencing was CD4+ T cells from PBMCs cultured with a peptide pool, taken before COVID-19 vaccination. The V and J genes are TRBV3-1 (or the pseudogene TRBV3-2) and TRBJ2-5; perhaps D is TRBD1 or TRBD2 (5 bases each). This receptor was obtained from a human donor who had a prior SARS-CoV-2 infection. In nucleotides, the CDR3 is TGTGCCAGCAGCCAAGATCGGGGCTCTAGGGGAGAGACCCAGTACTTC. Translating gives CASSQDRGSRGETQYF.